A selection of T cell receptor beta chains follows, all from one sample in a study of T-cell reconstitution after alpha-beta-depleted transplantation in children. One entry per CDR3 protein results from TCRdb running MiXCR on the PCR reads. The sample lists hundreds of thousands of distinct CDR3 sequences, around 13% occurring once. This material consisted of PBMCs, taken before TCRalphabeta/CD19-depleted stem cell transplant. Source of these receptors: a girl aged 2-10 years with congenital amegakaryocytic thrombocytopenia, due to receive a stem cell transplant. Both conserved end residues are part of each CDR3. D genes are given only for firm matches. Size is omitted from some rows. Given values are once, few, many or a class for expanded clones.

CDR3aa: CSARVNRGNQPQHF
CDR3nt: TGCAGTGCTAGAGTTAACAGGGGTAATCAGCCCCAGCATTTT
abundance: many
d_gene: TRBD1
j_gene: TRBJ1-5
v_gene: TRBV20-1

CDR3aa: CASSLPGPYNEQFF
CDR3nt: TGTGCCAGCAGCCTTCCAGGGCCCTACAATGAGCAGTTCTTC
abundance: many
d_gene: NA
j_gene: TRBJ2-1
v_gene: TRBV7-2

CDR3aa: CASSGGQGYEQYF
CDR3nt: TGTGCCAGCAGCGGAGGACAGGGCTACGAGCAGTACTTC
abundance: NA
d_gene: TRBD1
j_gene: TRBJ2-7
v_gene: TRBV5-4

CDR3aa: CATGLADEDTQYF
CDR3nt: TGTGCCACCGGACTAGCGGATGAAGATACGCAGTATTTT
abundance: many
d_gene: TRBD2
j_gene: TRBJ2-3
v_gene: TRBV24-1

CDR3aa: CSVGDRSSYEQYF
CDR3nt: TGCAGCGTCGGGGACAGATCCTCCTACGAGCAGTACTTC
abundance: few
d_gene: TRBD1
j_gene: TRBJ2-7
v_gene: TRBV29-1

CDR3aa: CTIRTGTSGNEQFF
CDR3nt: TGTACCATCAGAACGGGGACTAGCGGAAATGAGCAGTTCTTC
abundance: NA
d_gene: TRBD2
j_gene: TRBJ2-1
v_gene: TRBV10-3

CDR3aa: CASSRITAESYNEQFF
CDR3nt: TGTGCCAGCAGCCGAATTACAGCGGAGTCCTACAATGAGCAGTTCTTC
abundance: NA
d_gene: NA
j_gene: TRBJ2-1
v_gene: TRBV3-1

CDR3aa: CASSWDSHQREQYF
CDR3nt: TGTGCCAGCAGTTGGGACAGTCACCAGAGAGAGCAGTACTTC
abundance: NA
d_gene: TRBD1
j_gene: TRBJ2-7
v_gene: TRBV12-3/TRBV12-4

CDR3aa: CASSSTGGLRTGELFF
CDR3nt: TGTGCCAGCAGCTCAACCGGGGGGCTGCGAACCGGGGAGCTGTTTTTT
abundance: many
d_gene: NA
j_gene: TRBJ2-2
v_gene: TRBV7-9

CDR3aa: CSARIGMGGSYEQYF
CDR3nt: TGCAGTGCTAGAATCGGGATGGGGGGCTCCTACGAGCAGTACTTC
abundance: many
d_gene: NA
j_gene: TRBJ2-7
v_gene: TRBV20-1

CDR3aa: CATSYTSGFYNEQFF
CDR3nt: TGTGCCACCAGCTATACTAGCGGGTTCTACAATGAGCAGTTCTTC
abundance: few
d_gene: TRBD2
j_gene: TRBJ2-1
v_gene: TRBV15

CDR3aa: CASSLLAGGPFCDTQYF
CDR3nt: TGTGCCAGCAGCTTGCTGGCGGGAGGGCCTTTTTGTGATACGCAGTATTTT
abundance: NA
d_gene: TRBD2
j_gene: TRBJ2-3
v_gene: TRBV5-5

CDR3aa: CASSDNLAGRYEQYF
CDR3nt: TGTGCCAGCAGTGATAACCTAGCGGGAAGGTACGAGCAGTACTTC
abundance: NA
d_gene: TRBD2
j_gene: TRBJ2-7
v_gene: TRBV28

CDR3aa: CASSYDRDYEQYF
CDR3nt: TGCGCCAGCAGCTATGACAGGGACTACGAGCAGTACTTC
abundance: many
d_gene: TRBD1
j_gene: TRBJ2-7
v_gene: TRBV5-1

CDR3aa: CASPTANKDGEQFF
CDR3nt: TGTGCCAGTCCGACCGCAAATAAGGACGGGGAGCAGTTCTTC
abundance: few
d_gene: NA
j_gene: TRBJ2-1
v_gene: TRBV12-3/TRBV12-4

CDR3aa: CASSTGLAGVEQETQYF
CDR3nt: TGCGCCAGCAGCACTGGACTAGCGGGAGTGGAACAAGAGACCCAGTACTTC
abundance: NA
d_gene: TRBD2
j_gene: TRBJ2-5
v_gene: TRBV5-1

CDR3aa: CASRVDTDTQYF
CDR3nt: TGTGCCAGCAGGGTAGACACAGATACGCAGTATTTT
abundance: few
d_gene: NA
j_gene: TRBJ2-3
v_gene: TRBV28

CDR3aa: CASSPTDISEAFF
CDR3nt: TGTGCCAGCAGTCCCACCGACATATCTGAAGCTTTCTTT
abundance: NA
d_gene: NA
j_gene: TRBJ1-1
v_gene: TRBV12-3/TRBV12-4

CDR3aa: CASSRPGLADSNEQFF
CDR3nt: TGTGCCAGCAGCCGACCGGGACTAGCAGATTCAAATGAGCAGTTCTTC
abundance: many
d_gene: TRBD2
j_gene: TRBJ2-1
v_gene: TRBV6-1

CDR3aa: CASSADSGSPDTQYF
CDR3nt: TGTGCCAGCAGTGCCGATAGCGGGAGCCCAGATACGCAGTATTTT
abundance: NA
d_gene: TRBD2
j_gene: TRBJ2-3
v_gene: TRBV2

CDR3aa: CASSPELAAVNTEAFF
CDR3nt: TGTGCCAGCTCACCAGAATTGGCAGCCGTAAACACTGAAGCTTTCTTT
abundance: many
d_gene: NA
j_gene: TRBJ1-1
v_gene: TRBV18

CDR3aa: CASSFSPQGYYNTGELFF
CDR3nt: TGCGCCAGCAGCTTTTCCCCCCAGGGTTATTACAACACCGGGGAGCTGTTTTTT
abundance: many
d_gene: NA
j_gene: TRBJ2-2
v_gene: TRBV5-1

CDR3aa: CSEREFASTDTQYF
CDR3nt: TGCAGTGAAAGGGAGTTCGCAAGCACAGATACGCAGTATTTT
abundance: many
d_gene: NA
j_gene: TRBJ2-3
v_gene: TRBV20-1

CDR3aa: CASSVHGEQYF
CDR3nt: TGTGCCAGCAGTGTCCACGGCGAGCAGTACTTC
abundance: few
d_gene: NA
j_gene: TRBJ2-7
v_gene: TRBV28

CDR3aa: CASSLDRRAGIQYF
CDR3nt: TGCGCCAGCAGCTTGGACAGAAGAGCTGGCATTCAGTACTTC
abundance: few
d_gene: NA
j_gene: TRBJ2-4
v_gene: TRBV5-1

CDR3aa: CASSLGGVPQYF
CDR3nt: TGTGCCAGCAGCTTAGGCGGAGTACCGCAGTATTTT
abundance: many
d_gene: NA
j_gene: TRBJ2-3
v_gene: TRBV5-6

CDR3aa: CASSPLGQPEQFF
CDR3nt: TGTGCCAGCAGCCCCTTGGGGCAACCTGAGCAGTTCTTC
abundance: NA
d_gene: NA
j_gene: TRBJ2-1
v_gene: TRBV14

CDR3aa: CASSHQEGYEQYF
CDR3nt: TGTGCCAGCAGCCATCAGGAAGGTTACGAGCAGTACTTC
abundance: NA
d_gene: NA
j_gene: TRBJ2-7
v_gene: TRBV3-1

CDR3aa: CASSLPLLHTGFQETQYF
CDR3nt: TGTGCCAGCAGCTTACCGTTACTCCACACAGGGTTCCAAGAGACCCAGTACTTC
abundance: few
d_gene: NA
j_gene: TRBJ2-5
v_gene: TRBV11-1

CDR3aa: CSARHFLGVETQYF
CDR3nt: TGCAGTGCTAGACACTTCCTAGGCGTAGAGACCCAGTACTTC
abundance: many
d_gene: NA
j_gene: TRBJ2-5
v_gene: TRBV20-1

CDR3aa: CSARAPREGLNEQFF
CDR3nt: TGCAGTGCTAGAGCTCCGCGGGAGGGCCTAAATGAGCAGTTCTTC
abundance: many
d_gene: TRBD2
j_gene: TRBJ2-1
v_gene: TRBV20-1

CDR3aa: CASSRLAGETQYF
CDR3nt: TGTGCCAGCTCCAGACTAGCTGGGGAGACCCAGTACTTC
abundance: few
d_gene: TRBD2
j_gene: TRBJ2-5
v_gene: TRBV18

CDR3aa: CSAPGGASNEQFF
CDR3nt: TGCAGTGCCCCGGGGGGGGCTAGTAATGAGCAGTTCTTC
abundance: NA
d_gene: TRBD2
j_gene: TRBJ2-1
v_gene: TRBV20-1

CDR3aa: CASSQTTQQYF
CDR3nt: TGTGCCAGCAGCCAAACCACCCAGCAGTATTTT
abundance: NA
d_gene: NA
j_gene: TRBJ2-3
v_gene: TRBV4-2

CDR3aa: CSVRRWWGGELFF
CDR3nt: TGCAGCGTGCGGAGGTGGTGGGGCGGGGAGCTGTTTTTT
abundance: many
d_gene: NA
j_gene: TRBJ2-2
v_gene: TRBV29-1

CDR3aa: CSVDGDRPSTDTQYF
CDR3nt: TGCAGCGTTGACGGGGACAGGCCAAGCACAGATACGCAGTATTTT
abundance: many
d_gene: TRBD1
j_gene: TRBJ2-3
v_gene: TRBV29-1

CDR3aa: CASSPGQGMDTGELFF
CDR3nt: TGTGCCAGCAGCCCCGGACAGGGGATGGACACCGGGGAGCTGTTTTTT
abundance: few
d_gene: TRBD1
j_gene: TRBJ2-2
v_gene: TRBV12-3/TRBV12-4

CDR3aa: CASRSLEETQYF
CDR3nt: TGTGCCAGCAGAAGCCTGGAAGAGACCCAGTACTTC
abundance: many
d_gene: NA
j_gene: TRBJ2-5
v_gene: TRBV12-3/TRBV12-4

CDR3aa: CASSVTGTRGVETQYF
CDR3nt: TGTGCCAGCAGCGTAACCGGGACCAGGGGCGTGGAGACCCAGTACTTC
abundance: many
d_gene: NA
j_gene: TRBJ2-5
v_gene: TRBV7-6

CDR3aa: CASSDASGYNEQFF
CDR3nt: TGTGCCAGCAGCGACGCTAGCGGGTACAATGAGCAGTTCTTC
abundance: few
d_gene: TRBD2
j_gene: TRBJ2-1
v_gene: TRBV7-9